These T cell receptor beta chains were read from a single sample in a study of OX40 agonist ivuxolimab in advanced cancers. Clones were read by immunoSEQ multiplex PCR, and TCRdb kept only the in-frame ones, dropping some. The repertoire holds more than 100,000 clones, with 80% to 90% as singletons. The source material was CD4+ or CD8+ T cells sorted from blood, sampled in a trial of the OX40 agonist ivuxolimab. The receptors stem from an adult with an advanced solid tumor such as melanoma, head and neck, liver or kidney cancer. CDR3s include the opening cysteine and the closing phenylalanine or tryptophan. A D gene is named only where the DNA matches it firmly. Expanded clones are given a class, and other clones once, few, many or no size at all.

V	J	D	size	DNA	CDR3
TRBV7-2	TRBJ2-2	-	-	TGTGCCAGCAGGGTAACAGGGGGGGCTCCCGGGGAGCTGTTTTTT	CASRVTGGAPGELFF
TRBV7-6	TRBJ2-7	-	-	TGTGCCAGCAGTCCGAACTACGAGCAGTACTTC	CASSPNYEQYF
TRBV28	TRBJ1-5	-	-	TGTGCCAGCAGTTTATGGTCAAGGGGGAGCAATCAGCCCCAGCATTTT	CASSLWSRGSNQPQHF
TRBV6-1	TRBJ2-2	-	once	TGTGCCAGCAGTGAACAAAGGAACACCGGGGAGCTGTTTTTT	CASSEQRNTGELFF
TRBV27	TRBJ1-5	-	-	TGTGCCAACCTAGTCCAGCCGGACCGGCCCCAGCATTTT	CANLVQPDRPQHF
TRBV7-9	TRBJ1-2	-	-	TGTGCCAGCAGCCAGGACATGGGCTATGGCTACACCTTC	CASSQDMGYGYTF
TRBV9	TRBJ2-5	-	once	TGTGCCAGCAGCGTAGGTCCGGACGGGACCCAGTACTTC	CASSVGPDGTQYF
TRBV19	TRBJ2-1	TRBD1	-	TGTGCCAGTAGTATAAGCTCACTCGGACAGGCCAATGAGCAGTTCTTC	CASSISSLGQANEQFF
TRBV19	TRBJ2-3	-	-	TGTGCCAGTAGTGCACCCCCGGGGCTAGCGACAGATACGCAGTATTTT	CASSAPPGLATDTQYF
TRBV27	TRBJ1-6	TRBD1	once	TGTGCCAGCAGTTCTCTACCGGGACAGGGCTCTTATAATTCACCCCTCCACTTT	CASSSLPGQGSYNSPLHF
TRBV11-2	TRBJ2-2	-	-	TGTGCCAGCAGCTTAATGGGGTTCGGGGAGCTGTTTTTT	CASSLMGFGELFF
TRBV9	TRBJ2-1	TRBD2	-	TGTGCCAGCAGCGTAGACGGGAGGGGCAATGAGCAGTTCTTC	CASSVDGRGNEQFF
TRBV29-1	TRBJ1-4	-	-	TGCAGCGTTGAAGATCCGGCTTCAACTAATGAAAAACTGTTTTTT	CSVEDPASTNEKLFF
TRBV6-5	TRBJ2-4	-	-	TGTGCCAGCAGTTACTCGATTCCAGGGGAGGGGATTCAGTACTTC	CASSYSIPGEGIQYF
TRBV6-5	TRBJ1-2	TRBD1	-	TGTGCCAGCAGTCCGAGACAGGGCTTCTATGGCTACACCTTC	CASSPRQGFYGYTF
TRBV5-1	TRBJ1-3	-	-	TGCGCCAGCAAGCTGATTAGTCAGGGTGGCTCTGGAAACACCATATATTTT	CASKLISQGGSGNTIYF
TRBV11-3	TRBJ2-1	-	-	TGTGCCAGCAGCTCTGTGGGGACCAAGCAGTTCTTC	CASSSVGTKQFF
TRBV14	TRBJ1-3	-	-	TGTGCCAGCAGCCAAGGCGCGGGAAACACCATATATTTT	CASSQGAGNTIYF
TRBV19	TRBJ2-3	TRBD2	-	TGTGCCAGTAGGCCGGCAGGGAGGGCAGATACGCAGTATTTT	CASRPAGRADTQYF
TRBV5-6	TRBJ2-2	-	-	TGTGCCAGCAGCCTGATACAGCTCGACACCGGGGAGCTGTTTTTT	CASSLIQLDTGELFF
TRBV4-3	TRBJ1-1	-	-	TGCGCCAGCAGCCAAGACCCGCTCGTATCCTTTGAAGCTTTCTTT	CASSQDPLVSFEAFF
TRBV11-2	TRBJ1-2	TRBD1	-	TGTGCCAGCAGCTTAAAGGGACAGGGGGCGGGTGCCTTC	CASSLKGQGAGAF
TRBV28	TRBJ1-6	TRBD1	-	TGTGCCAGCAGTTTACCCGGGACAGCCTTCCACTTT	CASSLPGTAFHF
TRBV18	TRBJ1-5	-	-	TGTGCCAGCTCACCCCCAAGCATCTCAGGGGATCAGCCCCAGCATTTT	CASSPPSISGDQPQHF
TRBV6-1	TRBJ2-5	TRBD1	-	TGTGCCAGCAATTACGGACAGGGCCAAGAGACCCAGTACTTC	CASNYGQGQETQYF
TRBV5-4	TRBJ2-6	-	-	TGTGCCAGCAGCCAGAGGAACTCTGGGGCCAACGTCCTGACTTTC	CASSQRNSGANVLTF
TRBV4-3	TRBJ1-5	-	-	TGCGCCAGCAGCCAAGGACTCTATAGCAATCAGCCCCAGCATTTT	CASSQGLYSNQPQHF
TRBV27	TRBJ2-4	-	-	TGTGCCAGCAGTTTAATAGGGGGGGGTACAACCAAAAACATTCAGTACTTC	CASSLIGGGTTKNIQYF
TRBV7-2	TRBJ2-7	-	-	TGTGCCAGCAGCTCGGACAGTTCCATCTCCTACGAGCAGTACTTC	CASSSDSSISYEQYF
TRBV5-1	TRBJ2-1	-	-	TGCGCCAGCAGCCGGGGGACAGATGATGAGCAGTTCTTC	CASSRGTDDEQFF
TRBV7-9	TRBJ2-3	-	-	TGTGCCAGCAGCTCTCAAGGGGGCACAGATACGCAGTATTTT	CASSSQGGTDTQYF
TRBV19	TRBJ2-5	TRBD1	-	TGTGCCAGTAGTAGGGGGACAGGGGTAGAGACCCAGTACTTC	CASSRGTGVETQYF
TRBV28	TRBJ2-4	-	-	TGTGCCAGCAGTTTTGGAACGGCCCTAGCCAAAAACATTCAGTACTTC	CASSFGTALAKNIQYF
TRBV7-9	TRBJ2-7	-	once	TGTGCCAGCAGATCTCTAACCTCAGGGTACTACGAGCAGTACTTC	CASRSLTSGYYEQYF
TRBV18	TRBJ2-7	-	-	TGTGCCAGCTCACCGAACACGGACTCCTACGAGCAGTACTTC	CASSPNTDSYEQYF
TRBV4-3	TRBJ1-3	-	-	TGCGCCAGCAGTCTTGCGGACACCATATATTTT	CASSLADTIYF
TRBV7-9	TRBJ1-6	-	few	TGTGCCAGCAGCCCGCGACAAGGCCCCTATAATTCACCCCTCCACTTT	CASSPRQGPYNSPLHF
TRBV12-2	TRBJ1-6	-	-	TGTGCAAGTCGCTTAAACCGCCGAAATTCACCCCTCCACTTT	CASRLNRRNSPLHF
TRBV2	TRBJ1-4	TRBD1	-	TGTGCCTCCAGCGGGACAGGGGATGAAAAACTGTTTTTT	CASSGTGDEKLFF
TRBV7-8	TRBJ2-3	TRBD2	-	TGTGCCAGCAGCTTAGTCTCCGGGGGGGCGAGGGATACGCAGTATTTT	CASSLVSGGARDTQYF
TRBV5-6	TRBJ2-2	-	once	TGTGCCAGCAGCTTGGGGGCCCTAAGTAACACCGGGGAGCTGTTTTTT	CASSLGALSNTGELFF
TRBV4-1	TRBJ2-1	-	-	TGCGCCAGCAGCCATTTAAGGACTGACAATGAGCAGTTCTTC	CASSHLRTDNEQFF
TRBV5-8	TRBJ2-5	TRBD1	-	TGTGCCAGCAGACAGGAATCGACAGGGCAGGAGACCCAGTACTTC	CASRQESTGQETQYF
TRBV2	TRBJ1-5	-	once	TGTGCCAGCACCTCCTTAGGGGGCAATCAGCCCCAGCATTTT	CASTSLGGNQPQHF
TRBV18	TRBJ2-7	-	-	TGTGCCAGCTCGGGTGGGCTACGGAGGACCTACGAGCAGTACTTC	CASSGGLRRTYEQYF
TRBV9	TRBJ1-6	-	-	TGTGCCAGCAGCGTAGCGGGACCCCTATCACCCCTCCACTTT	CASSVAGPLSPLHF
TRBV5-1	TRBJ2-2	TRBD1	once	TGCGCCAGCAGCCCTACAGGGGTTGGGGCCCGGAACACCGGGGAGCTGTTTTTT	CASSPTGVGARNTGELFF
TRBV19	TRBJ2-7	-	once	TGTGCCAGTAGTCGTCAGGGATCGGACGAGCAGTACTTC	CASSRQGSDEQYF
TRBV4-2	TRBJ2-5	TRBD2	-	TGTGCCAGCAGCCAAGAGCTAGCGGGGGGGGACGAGACCCAGTACTTC	CASSQELAGGDETQYF